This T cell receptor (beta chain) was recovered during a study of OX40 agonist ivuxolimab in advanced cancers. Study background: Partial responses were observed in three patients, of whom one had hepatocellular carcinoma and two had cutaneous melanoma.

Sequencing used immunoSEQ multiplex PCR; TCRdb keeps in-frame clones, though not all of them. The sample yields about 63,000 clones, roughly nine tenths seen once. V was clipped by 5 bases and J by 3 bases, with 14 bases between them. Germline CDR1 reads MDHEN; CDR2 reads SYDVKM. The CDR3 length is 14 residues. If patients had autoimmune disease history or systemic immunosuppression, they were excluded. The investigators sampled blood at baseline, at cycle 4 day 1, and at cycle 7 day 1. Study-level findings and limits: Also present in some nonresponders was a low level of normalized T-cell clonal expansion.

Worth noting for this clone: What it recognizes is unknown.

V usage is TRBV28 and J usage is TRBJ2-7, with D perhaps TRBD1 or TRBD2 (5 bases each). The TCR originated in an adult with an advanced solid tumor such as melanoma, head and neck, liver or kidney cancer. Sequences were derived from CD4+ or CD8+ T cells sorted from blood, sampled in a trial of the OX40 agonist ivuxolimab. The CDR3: CASSPTVGGYEQYF. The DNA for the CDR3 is TGTGCCAGCAGTCCGACAGTCGGAGGCTACGAGCAGTACTTC.